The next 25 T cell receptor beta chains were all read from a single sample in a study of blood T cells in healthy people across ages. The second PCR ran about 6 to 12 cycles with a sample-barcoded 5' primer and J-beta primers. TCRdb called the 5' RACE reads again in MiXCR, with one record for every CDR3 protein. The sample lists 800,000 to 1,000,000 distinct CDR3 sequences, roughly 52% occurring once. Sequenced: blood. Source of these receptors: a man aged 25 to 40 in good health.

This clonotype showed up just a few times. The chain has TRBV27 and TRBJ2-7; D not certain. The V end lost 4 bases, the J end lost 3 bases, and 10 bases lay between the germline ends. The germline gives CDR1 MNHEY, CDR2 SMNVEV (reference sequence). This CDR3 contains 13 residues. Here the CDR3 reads CASSSRINYEQYF. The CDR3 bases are TGTGCCAGCAGTTCTCGGATAAACTACGAGCAGTACTTC.

CDR3 in DNA: TGCAACGTGACTAGCGGATCAACTAGCACAGATACGCAGTATTTT. Translation: CNVTSGSTSTDTQYF. The rearrangement joins TRBV29-1 to TRBJ2-3, with 9 positions matching TRBD2. The length of the CDR3 is 15 residues. CDR1 and CDR2 (germline): SQVTM, ANQGSEA.

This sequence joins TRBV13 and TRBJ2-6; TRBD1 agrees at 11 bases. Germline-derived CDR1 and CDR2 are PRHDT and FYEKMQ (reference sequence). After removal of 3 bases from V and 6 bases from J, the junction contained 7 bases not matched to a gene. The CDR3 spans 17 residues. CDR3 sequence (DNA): TGTGCCAGCAGCTTTTGGACAGGGGGCGCCAAGGCCAACGTCCTGACTTTC. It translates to CASSFWTGGAKANVLTF.

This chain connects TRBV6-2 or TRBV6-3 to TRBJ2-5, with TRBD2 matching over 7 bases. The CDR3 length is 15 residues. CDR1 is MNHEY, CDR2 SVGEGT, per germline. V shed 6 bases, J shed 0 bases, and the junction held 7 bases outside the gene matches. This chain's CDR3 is CASSSLGGYQETQYF. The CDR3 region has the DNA TGTGCCAGCAGCTCCCTCGGGGGGTACCAAGAGACCCAGTACTTC.

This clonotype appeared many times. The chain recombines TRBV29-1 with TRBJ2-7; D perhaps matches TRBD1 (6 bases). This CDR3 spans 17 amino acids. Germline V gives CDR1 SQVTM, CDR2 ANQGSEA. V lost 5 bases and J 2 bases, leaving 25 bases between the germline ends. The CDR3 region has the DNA TGCAGCGTTACCGCCCTGGACAGCCTCAACCCCCCCTACGAGCAGTACTTC. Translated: CSVTALDSLNPPYEQYF.

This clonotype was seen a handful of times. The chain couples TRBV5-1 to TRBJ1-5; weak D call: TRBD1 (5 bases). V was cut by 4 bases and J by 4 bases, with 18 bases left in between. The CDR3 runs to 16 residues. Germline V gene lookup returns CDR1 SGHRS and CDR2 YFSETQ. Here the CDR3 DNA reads TGCGCCAGCAGCACTGAACAGGAAAGTGGGAATCAGCCCCAGCATTTT. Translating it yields CASSTEQESGNQPQHF.

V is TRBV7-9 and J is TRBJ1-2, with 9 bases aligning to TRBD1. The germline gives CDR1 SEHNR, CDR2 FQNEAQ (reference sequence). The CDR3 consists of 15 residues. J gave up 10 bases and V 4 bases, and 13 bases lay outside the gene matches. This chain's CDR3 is CASSSRQGEHHVYTF. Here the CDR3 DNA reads TGTGCCAGCAGCTCCCGACAGGGGGAACATCATGTCTACACCTTC. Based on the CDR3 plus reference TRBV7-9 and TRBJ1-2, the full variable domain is DTGVSQNPRHKITKRGQNVTFRCDPISEHNRLYWYRQTLGQGPEFLTYFQNEAQLEKSRLLSDRFSAERPKGSFSTLEIQRTEQGDSAMYLCASSSRQGEHHVYTFGSGTRLTVV.

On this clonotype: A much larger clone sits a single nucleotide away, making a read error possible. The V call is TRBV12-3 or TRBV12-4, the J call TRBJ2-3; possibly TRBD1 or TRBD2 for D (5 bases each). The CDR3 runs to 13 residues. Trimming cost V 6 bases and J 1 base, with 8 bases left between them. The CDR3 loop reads CASRRDRTDTQYF. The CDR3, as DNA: TGTGCCAGCAGAAGGGACCGCACAGATACGCAGTATTTT.

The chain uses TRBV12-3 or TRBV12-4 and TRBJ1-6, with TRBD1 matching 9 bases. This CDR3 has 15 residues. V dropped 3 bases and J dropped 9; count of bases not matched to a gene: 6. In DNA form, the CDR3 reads TGTGCCAGCAGTTTGAGGACAGGGGATAGTTCACCCCTCCACTTT. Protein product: CASSLRTGDSSPLHF.

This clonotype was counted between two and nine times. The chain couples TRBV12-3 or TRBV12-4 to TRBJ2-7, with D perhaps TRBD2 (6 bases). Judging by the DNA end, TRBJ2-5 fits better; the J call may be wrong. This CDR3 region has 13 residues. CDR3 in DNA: TGTGCCAGCAGTCTGGGAGGAGTTGCGACCCAGTACTTC. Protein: CASSLGGVATQYF.

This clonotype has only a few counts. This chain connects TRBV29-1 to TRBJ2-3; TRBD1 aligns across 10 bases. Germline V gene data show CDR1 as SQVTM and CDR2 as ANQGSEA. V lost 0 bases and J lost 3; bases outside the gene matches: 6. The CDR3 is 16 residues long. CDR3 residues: CSVEDRDRGRTDTQYF. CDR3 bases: TGCAGCGTTGAAGACCGGGACAGGGGAAGGACAGATACGCAGTATTTT.

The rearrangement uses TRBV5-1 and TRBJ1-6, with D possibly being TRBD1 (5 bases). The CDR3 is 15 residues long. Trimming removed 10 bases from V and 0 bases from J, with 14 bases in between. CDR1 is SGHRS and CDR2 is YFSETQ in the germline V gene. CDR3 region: CASGRESSYNSPLHF. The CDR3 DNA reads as TGCGCCTCGGGCAGGGAAAGCTCCTATAATTCACCCCTCCACTTT.

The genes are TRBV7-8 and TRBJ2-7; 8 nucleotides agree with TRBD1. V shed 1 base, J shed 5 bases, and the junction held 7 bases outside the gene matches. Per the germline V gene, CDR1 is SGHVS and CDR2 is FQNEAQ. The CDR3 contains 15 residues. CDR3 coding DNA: TGTGCCAGCAGCTTAGGGACAGGGACCGGCAACGAGCAGTACTTC. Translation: CASSLGTGTGNEQYF.

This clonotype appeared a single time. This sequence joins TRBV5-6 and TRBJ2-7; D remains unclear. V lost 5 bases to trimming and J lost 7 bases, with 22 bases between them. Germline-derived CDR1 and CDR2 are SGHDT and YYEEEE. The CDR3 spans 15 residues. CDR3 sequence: CASSLGPLSYNEQYF. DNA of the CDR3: TGTGCCAGCAGTTTAGGCCCACTCTCCTACAATGAGCAGTACTTC.

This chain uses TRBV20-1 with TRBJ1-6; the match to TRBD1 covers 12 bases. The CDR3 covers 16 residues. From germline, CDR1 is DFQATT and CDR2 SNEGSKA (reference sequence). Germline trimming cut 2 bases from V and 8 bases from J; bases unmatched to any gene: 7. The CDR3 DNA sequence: TGCAGTGCTAGACGTCCGGGACAGGGGGCGGATTCACCCCTCCACTTT. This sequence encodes CSARRPGQGADSPLHF.

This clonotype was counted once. The CDR3 nucleotides read TGTGCCAGCAAACCGGGACAGGGTTTAAATACGCAGTATTTT. Translated: CASKPGQGLNTQYF. The chain uses TRBV27 and TRBJ2-3, with 9 bases identical to TRBD1. V was clipped by 7 bases and J by 7 bases; unmatched bases: 9. CDR1 and CDR2 from the germline V gene are MNHEY and SMNVEV (reference sequence). The CDR3 loop spans 14 amino acids.

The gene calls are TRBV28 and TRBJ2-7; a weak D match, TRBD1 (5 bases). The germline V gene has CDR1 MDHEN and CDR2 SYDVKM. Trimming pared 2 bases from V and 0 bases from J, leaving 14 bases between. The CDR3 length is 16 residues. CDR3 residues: CASSLNYQGASYEQYF. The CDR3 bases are TGTGCCAGCAGTTTAAACTACCAGGGTGCCTCCTACGAGCAGTACTTC.

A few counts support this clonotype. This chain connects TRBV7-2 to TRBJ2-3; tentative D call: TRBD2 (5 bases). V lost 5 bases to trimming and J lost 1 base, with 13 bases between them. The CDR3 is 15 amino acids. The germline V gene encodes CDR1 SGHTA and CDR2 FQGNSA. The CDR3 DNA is TGTGCCAGCAGCCCGAGGGAGCGAGGCACAGATACGCAGTATTTT. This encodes CASSPRERGTDTQYF.

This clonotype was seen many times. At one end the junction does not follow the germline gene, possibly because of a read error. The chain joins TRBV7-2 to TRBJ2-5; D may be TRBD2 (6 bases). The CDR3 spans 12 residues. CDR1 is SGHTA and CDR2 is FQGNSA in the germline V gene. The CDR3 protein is CASSLGRETQYF. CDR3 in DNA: TGTGCCAGCAGTTTAGGGAGGGAGACCCAGTACTTC.

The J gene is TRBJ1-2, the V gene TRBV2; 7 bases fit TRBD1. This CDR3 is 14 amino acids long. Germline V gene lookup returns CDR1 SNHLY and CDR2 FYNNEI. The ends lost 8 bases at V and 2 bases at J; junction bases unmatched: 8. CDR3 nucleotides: TGTGCCAGCCAACCGCAGACAGGGAACTATGGCTACACCTTC. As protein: CASQPQTGNYGYTF.

CDR3 DNA sequence: TGTGCCAGCAGAGAAGCGGGGGCCACTAATGAGCAGTTCTTC. Translation: CASREAGATNEQFF. The gene calls are TRBV25-1 and TRBJ2-1, with TRBD2 matching over 8 bases. Looked up from germline, CDR1 is MGHDK and CDR2 is SYGVNS. V was pared by 6 bases and J by 7 bases, with 8 bases of the junction left unmatched. The CDR3 extends over 14 amino acids.

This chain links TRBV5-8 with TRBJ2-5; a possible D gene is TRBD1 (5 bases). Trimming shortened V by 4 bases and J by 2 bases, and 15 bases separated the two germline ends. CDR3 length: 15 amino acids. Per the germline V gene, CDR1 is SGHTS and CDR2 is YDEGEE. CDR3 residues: CASSLGAQSQETQYF. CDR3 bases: TGTGCCAGCAGCCTAGGGGCTCAGTCGCAAGAGACCCAGTACTTC.

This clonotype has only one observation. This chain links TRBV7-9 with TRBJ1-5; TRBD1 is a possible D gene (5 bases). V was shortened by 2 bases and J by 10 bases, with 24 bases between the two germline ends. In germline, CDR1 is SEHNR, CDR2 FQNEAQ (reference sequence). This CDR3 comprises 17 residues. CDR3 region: CASSLTPETAKSLPQHF. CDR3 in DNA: TGTGCCAGCAGCTTAACACCGGAGACAGCCAAAAGTCTTCCCCAGCATTTT.

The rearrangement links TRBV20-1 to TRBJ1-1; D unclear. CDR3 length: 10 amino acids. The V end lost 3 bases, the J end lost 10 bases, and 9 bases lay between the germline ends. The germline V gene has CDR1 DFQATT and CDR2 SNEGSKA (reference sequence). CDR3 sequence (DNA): TGCAGTGCTAGTTTAGCACGAGCTTTCTTT. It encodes CSASLARAFF.

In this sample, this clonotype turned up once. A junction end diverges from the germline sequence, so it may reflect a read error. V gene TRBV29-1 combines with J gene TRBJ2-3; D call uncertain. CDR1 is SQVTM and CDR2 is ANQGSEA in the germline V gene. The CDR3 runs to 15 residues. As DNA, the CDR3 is TGCAGCGTTGAAGACGTAGCAGTTAGCACAGATGCGCAGTATTTT. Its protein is CSVEDVAVSTDAQYF.